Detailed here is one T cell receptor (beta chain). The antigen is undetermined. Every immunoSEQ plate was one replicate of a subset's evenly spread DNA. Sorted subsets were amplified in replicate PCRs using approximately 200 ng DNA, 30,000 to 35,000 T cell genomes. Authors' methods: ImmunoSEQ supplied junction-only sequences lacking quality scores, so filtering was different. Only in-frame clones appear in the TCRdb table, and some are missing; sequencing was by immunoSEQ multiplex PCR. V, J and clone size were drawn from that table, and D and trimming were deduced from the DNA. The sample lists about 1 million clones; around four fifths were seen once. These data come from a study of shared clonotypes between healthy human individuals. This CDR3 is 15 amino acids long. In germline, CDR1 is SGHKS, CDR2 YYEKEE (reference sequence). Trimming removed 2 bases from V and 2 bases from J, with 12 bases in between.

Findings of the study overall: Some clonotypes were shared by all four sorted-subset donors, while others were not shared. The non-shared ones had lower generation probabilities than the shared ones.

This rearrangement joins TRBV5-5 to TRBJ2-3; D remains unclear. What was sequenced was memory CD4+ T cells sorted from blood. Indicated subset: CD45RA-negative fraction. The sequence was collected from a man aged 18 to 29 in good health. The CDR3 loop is CASSFQPNPTDTQYF. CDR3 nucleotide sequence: TGTGCCAGCAGCTTTCAACCGAACCCCACAGATACGCAGTATTTT.